A selection of T cell receptor beta chains follows, all from one sample in a study of blood T cell repertoires in COVID-19. TCRdb's copy holds only in-frame clones and misses some; the assay was immunoSEQ multiplex PCR. The top ten hold roughly 5.6% of the sample, which has over 55,000 clones, around four fifths seen once. Sequencing was done on a sample of peripheral blood. The receptor source for this set is a middle-aged man with active COVID-19. The CDR3 runs from the conserved cysteine through the conserved F or W. The D gene is left open where the match is weak. Only some rows state a clone size, as once, few, many or a class for expanded clones.

NA	TRBJ2-5	TRBD2	TRBV18	CASSQGLAEGETQYF	TGTGCCAGCTCACAGGGACTAGCGGAAGGGGAGACCCAGTACTTC
NA	TRBJ2-7	TRBD1	TRBV5-4	CASSFSGGQDEQYF	TGTGCCAGCAGCTTTTCAGGGGGCCAGGACGAGCAGTACTTC
NA	TRBJ1-3	TRBD1	TRBV3-1/TRBV3-2	CASSQAGTGFGNTIYF	TGTGCCAGCAGCCAAGCCGGGACAGGGTTCGGAAACACCATATATTTT
NA	TRBJ2-7	TRBD1	TRBV28	CASRSPGQLYEQYF	TGTGCCAGCAGATCACCGGGACAGCTCTACGAGCAGTACTTC
NA	TRBJ2-7	TRBD2	TRBV12-3/TRBV12-4	CASSLASGYEQYF	TGTGCCAGCAGTTTAGCTAGCGGGTACGAGCAGTACTTC
NA	TRBJ2-2	TRBD2	TRBV7-3	CASSPAGGPGNTGELFF	TGTGCCAGCAGCCCAGCGGGAGGGCCTGGGAACACCGGGGAGCTGTTTTTT
NA	TRBJ2-1	TRBD2	TRBV11-2	CASSSRTSGGSYEQFF	TGTGCCAGCAGCTCCCGGACTAGCGGGGGGAGTTATGAGCAGTTCTTC
once	TRBJ2-1	NA	TRBV7-6	CASSRTPPSGFLYNEQFF	TGTGCCAGCAGCCGAACGCCACCTAGTGGATTCTTATACAATGAGCAGTTCTTC
NA	TRBJ2-7	NA	TRBV6-4	CASSGLVGHGSYEQYF	TGTGCCAGCAGTGGGCTGGTGGGACACGGCTCCTACGAGCAGTACTTC
NA	TRBJ2-7	NA	TRBV21-1	CASSKDERTRPVHEQYF	TGTGCCAGCAGCAAAGACGAGCGGACTAGGCCCGTCCACGAGCAGTACTTC
few	TRBJ1-2	NA	TRBV9	CASSYNEGSINYGYTF	TGTGCCAGCAGCTACAACGAAGGGAGTATAAACTATGGCTACACCTTC
NA	TRBJ1-3	NA	TRBV7-9	CASSLAGPGGNTIYF	TGTGCCAGCAGCTTAGCGGGACCCGGAGGGAACACCATATATTTT
NA	TRBJ2-5	TRBD1	TRBV28	CASSLAGTGEETQYF	TGTGCCAGCAGTTTGGCCGGGACAGGGGAAGAGACCCAGTACTTC
NA	TRBJ2-7	NA	TRBV7-3	CASSSYPGTYEQYF	TGTGCCAGCAGCTCCTACCCGGGAACCTACGAGCAGTACTTC
once	TRBJ2-5	TRBD2	TRBV5-1	CASKVSGERETQYF	TGCGCCAGCAAGGTTAGCGGGGAACGAGAGACCCAGTACTTC
NA	TRBJ2-7	NA	TRBV5-1	CASSLAGDEQYF	TGCGCCAGCAGCTTGGCCGGGGACGAGCAGTACTTC
few	TRBJ1-6	NA	TRBV6-5	CASRRSYNSPLHF	TGTGCCTCGCGTCGCTCCTATAATTCACCCCTCCACTTT
once	TRBJ2-5	TRBD2	TRBV25-1	CASSDHRTSRKTQYF	TGTGCCAGCAGTGACCATCGGACTAGCAGGAAGACCCAGTACTTC
NA	TRBJ1-2	NA	TRBV28	CATELRDMGVSGYTF	TGTGCCACCGAACTCCGGGACATGGGGGTATCTGGCTACACCTTC
NA	TRBJ2-1	NA	TRBV5-1	CASSLSGLGGHNEQFF	TGCGCCAGCAGCTTGAGTGGGTTGGGAGGACACAATGAGCAGTTCTTC